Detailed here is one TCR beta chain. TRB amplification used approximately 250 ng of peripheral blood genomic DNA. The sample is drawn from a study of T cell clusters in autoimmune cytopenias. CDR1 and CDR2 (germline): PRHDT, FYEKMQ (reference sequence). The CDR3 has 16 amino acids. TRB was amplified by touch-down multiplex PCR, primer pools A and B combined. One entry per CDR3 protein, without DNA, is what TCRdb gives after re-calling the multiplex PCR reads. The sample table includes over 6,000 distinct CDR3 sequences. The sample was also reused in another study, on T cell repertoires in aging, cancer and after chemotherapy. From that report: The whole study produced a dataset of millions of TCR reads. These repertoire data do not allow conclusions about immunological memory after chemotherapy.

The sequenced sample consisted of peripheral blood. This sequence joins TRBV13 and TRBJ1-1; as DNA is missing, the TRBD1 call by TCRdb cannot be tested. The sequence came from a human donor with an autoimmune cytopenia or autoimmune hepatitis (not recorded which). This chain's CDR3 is CASSLDGAGVNTEAFF.